The sequence of this TCR beta chain was determined in a study of CD8+CD57+ T cells in acquired aplastic anemia. The overall study: The study obtained an average of around 3.4 ug of DNA from sorted CD4+ and CD8+ cells. Study-level results: Shared by patients and controls, some 29 CD8+ CDR3s were abundant in patients. No significant difference in CD8+ Simpson's diversity was found between patients and controls.

The CDR3 loop spans 14 amino acids. Trimming left V 5 bases short and J 3 bases short, with 16 bases between. CDR1 is SQVTM, CDR2 ANQGSEA, per germline. This clonotype has ten or more counts. Its specificity is unknown. According to the study, genomic DNA was the template for TCR beta VDJ and CDR3 profiling. TCRdb redid the calling of the reads with MiXCR, one entry per CDR3 protein. This sample has under 250,000 distinct CDR3 sequences; approximately 50% occur once, and the top ten carry over 7.5%. Patients sequenced had flow cytometry evidence of CD8+CD57+ cell expansion. Severe acquired aplastic anemia was present in all patients.

The chain uses TRBV29-1 and TRBJ1-2; the D is unclear. What was sequenced was sorted CD4+, CD8+, or CD8+CD57+ T cells (not recorded which) from PBMCs. The sequence was collected from a human donor with aplastic anemia. The CDR3 region is CSVKFAPGYYGYTF. The CDR3 bases are TGCAGCGTTAAGTTCGCGCCCGGATACTATGGCTACACCTTC.